The source of this T cell receptor beta chain is a study of T cell responses to AZD1222 COVID-19 vaccine. General observations from the study: Of the AZD1222 recipients, only 5 to 7 were seropositive at baseline.

Profiled with immunoSEQ multiplex PCR; TCRdb holds only in-frame clones, not every one. The sample consists of 60,000 to 75,000 clones, 85% of them appearing once. A remark on this clone: What it binds is not known.

Germline V gives CDR1 SGHRS, CDR2 YFSETQ. The germline V and J ends were trimmed by 2 bases and 8 bases, with 13 bases remaining between them. CDR3 length equals 13 residues. This receptor was identified in an adult in good health. Here the sequenced sample was peripheral blood, taken on day 0 of AZD1222 vaccination. The V call is TRBV5-1, the J call TRBJ1-2, with D perhaps matching TRBD1 (6 bases). The CDR3 reads CASSFRGAGGYTF. In DNA, the CDR3 is TGCGCCAGCAGCTTCAGGGGCGCGGGAGGCTACACCTTC.